The rows below give T cell receptor beta chains drawn from one sample of a study of blood T cells in healthy people across ages. TCRdb analysed the 5' RACE reads with MiXCR anew, one entry per CDR3 protein. This table holds about 1.4 million distinct CDR3 sequences, 59% found once. Sequencing was carried out using blood. The receptor set was obtained from a man aged 18-30 years in good health. Both conserved end residues are part of each CDR3. D genes are given only for firm matches. Not all rows give a size; the values are once, few, many and, for expanded clones, a class.

TRBJ2-1	.	TRBV7-6	once	CASRYDNNNEQFF	TGTGCCAGCAGATACGACAATAACAATGAGCAGTTCTTC
TRBJ2-3	.	TRBV30	.	CAWRYHNEADTQYF	TGTGCCTGGCGCTATCACAATGAGGCAGATACGCAGTATTTT
TRBJ2-3	TRBD2	TRBV9	.	CASSHLAGGKDTQYF	TGTGCCAGCAGCCACCTAGCGGGGGGGAAAGATACGCAGTATTTT
TRBJ2-7	TRBD2	TRBV29-1	few	CSVKKAGEGYEQYF	TGCAGCGTGAAAAAAGCGGGAGAAGGGTACGAGCAGTACTTC
TRBJ2-7	TRBD1	TRBV30	.	CAWNRGRLDYEQYF	TGTGCCTGGAATAGGGGGCGCTTGGACTACGAGCAGTACTTC
TRBJ2-3	.	TRBV5-5	.	CASSFAGPDTDTQYF	TGTGCCAGCAGCTTTGCGGGTCCCGACACAGATACGCAGTATTTT
TRBJ1-4	.	TRBV4-1	once	CATQDRPGHPGEKLFF	TGCGCCACCCAAGACCGACCGGGCCACCCCGGAGAAAAACTGTTTTTT
TRBJ2-3	.	TRBV2	.	CASSMGEVTDTQYF	TGTGCCAGCAGCATGGGTGAGGTCACAGATACGCAGTATTTT
TRBJ2-2	TRBD1	TRBV6-6	once	CASSYDRDYTGELFF	TGTGCCAGCAGTTACGACAGGGATTACACCGGGGAGCTGTTTTTT
TRBJ1-2	.	TRBV4-2	.	CASSQDGGLGFNGYTF	TGTGCCAGCAGCCAAGATGGGGGGTTAGGGTTTAATGGCTACACCTTC
TRBJ2-1	TRBD2	TRBV7-2	.	CASSRLAGSLRGKPYNEQFF	TGTGCCAGCTCGAGGCTAGCGGGATCTCTGAGGGGGAAACCCTACAATGAGCAGTTCTTC
TRBJ1-5	.	TRBV12-3/TRBV12-4	.	CAGSTDLNQPQHF	TGTGCCGGCAGTACAGACCTCAATCAGCCCCAGCATTTT
TRBJ2-3	.	TRBV4-1	few	CASSQGSSVKGGTDTQYF	TGCGCCAGCAGCCAAGGGTCATCCGTTAAAGGAGGCACAGATACGCAGTATTTT
TRBJ2-1	TRBD2	TRBV20-1	few	CSGLARTSEYNEQFF	TGCAGTGGTCTAGCCCGGACTAGCGAGTACAATGAGCAGTTCTTC
TRBJ2-7	TRBD2	TRBV4-1	.	CASSQALAGDEQYF	TGCGCCAGCAGCCAAGCTCTAGCGGGAGACGAGCAGTACTTC
TRBJ1-1	.	TRBV5-1	few	CASSLGDLNTEAFF	TGTGCCAGCAGCTTAGGGGATCTGAACACTGAAGCTTTCTTT
TRBJ1-5	.	TRBV12-3/TRBV12-4	.	CASRGVSQPQHF	TGTGCCAGCAGGGGGGTGAGTCAGCCCCAGCATTTT
TRBJ2-3	TRBD2	TRBV11-2	.	CASSLVLAGALDTQYF	TGTGCCAGCAGCTTAGTTTTAGCGGGAGCGTTAGATACGCAGTATTTT
TRBJ2-1	TRBD1	TRBV27	.	CASSLKGLGQIYNEQFF	TGTGCCAGCAGTTTAAAAGGTTTGGGACAGATATACAATGAGCAGTTCTTC
TRBJ1-5	.	TRBV28	.	CASKGANQPQHF	TGTGCCAGCAAAGGAGCTAATCAGCCCCAGCATTTT
TRBJ2-1	.	TRBV20-1	.	CSAPSTYGSYNEQFF	TGCAGTGCTCCCTCCACTTATGGCTCCTACAATGAGCAGTTCTTC
TRBJ2-5	.	TRBV6-2/TRBV6-3	few	CASGGREYEETQYF	TGTGCCAGCGGGGGGCGAGAGTACGAGGAGACCCAGTACTTC
TRBJ2-7	.	TRBV4-1	.	CASSQEVRDYEQYF	TGCGCTAGCAGCCAAGAAGTAAGGGACTACGAGCAGTACTTC
TRBJ2-1	TRBD2	TRBV13	.	CASSGLSGAAMGNEQFF	TGTGCCAGCAGCGGACTCAGCGGGGCGGCTATGGGCAATGAGCAGTTCTTC
TRBJ1-1	.	TRBV2	.	CASSGEDWMNTEAFF	TGTGCCAGCTCAGGGGAAGATTGGATGAACACTGAAGCTTTCTTT
TRBJ1-1	.	TRBV28	.	CASSSPRLLNTEAFF	TGTGCCAGCAGTTCCCCAAGACTGCTGAACACTGAAGCTTTCTTT
TRBJ2-7	.	TRBV5-1	few	CASSLTRAATYEQYF	TGCGCCAGCAGCTTAACAAGGGCGGCTACCTACGAGCAGTACTTC
TRBJ2-7	TRBD1	TRBV4-1	once	CASGLRTGGSEQYF	TGCGCCAGCGGCCTGAGGACAGGGGGCTCCGAGCAGTACTTC
TRBJ2-7	TRBD1	TRBV7-9	.	CASSDTGDYEQYF	TGTGCCAGCAGCGATACAGGGGACTACGAGCAGTACTTC
TRBJ2-1	TRBD2	TRBV13	.	CASSLGSGGHNEQFF	TGTGCCAGCAGCTTAGGAAGCGGGGGCCACAATGAGCAGTTCTTC
TRBJ1-5	.	TRBV7-2	.	CASSLGSRGQPQHF	TGTGCCAGCAGCTTAGGTAGTCGCGGGCAGCCCCAGCATTTT
TRBJ2-7	.	TRBV12-5	.	CASGLANSYEQYF	TGTGCTAGTGGTTTGGCCAACTCCTACGAGCAGTACTTC
TRBJ2-7	TRBD1	TRBV20-1	few	CSARPTDRGDEQYF	TGCAGTGCTAGACCGACTGACAGGGGTGACGAGCAGTACTTC
TRBJ2-4	.	TRBV6-5	few	CASSYSIKGAEQYF	TGTGCCAGCAGTTACTCGATTAAGGGAGCCGAACAGTACTTC
TRBJ2-1	.	TRBV7-9	.	CANTDVTQFF	TGTGCCAACACTGACGTGACCCAGTTCTTC
TRBJ2-3	TRBD2	TRBV4-1	.	CASSQGGLVADTQYF	TGCGCCAGCAGCCAGGGGGGACTAGTTGCAGATACGCAGTATTTT
TRBJ1-5	.	TRBV7-9	.	CASSLGKDQPQHF	TGTGCCAGCAGCTTAGGCAAGGATCAGCCCCAGCATTTT
TRBJ1-5	TRBD1	TRBV7-2	.	CASSLYRQGAGQPQHF	TGTGCCAGCAGCTTATATCGGCAGGGGGCCGGTCAGCCCCAGCATTTT
TRBJ1-2	.	TRBV7-9	.	CASSPPMRPDRRYTF	TGTGCCAGCAGTCCACCCATGAGGCCCGACCGCCGCTACACCTTC
TRBJ1-5	.	TRBV6-1	few	CASKTLGNQPQHF	TGTGCCAGCAAGACGTTGGGCAATCAGCCCCAGCATTTT
TRBJ2-5	.	TRBV10-3	.	CAISRDRQETQYF	TGTGCCATCAGTCGGGACCGCCAAGAGACCCAGTACTTC
TRBJ2-2	TRBD2	TRBV7-7	.	CASSYDGGVYGELFF	TGTGCCAGCAGCTATGACGGGGGGGTCTACGGGGAGCTGTTTTTT